This TCR beta chain was recorded in a study of blood T cell repertoires in COVID-19. Whole-study context: Italy, Spain and the United States were the sources of the convalescent and acute COVID-19 samples. From T cells, B-cell-depleted T cells, or PBMCs came the material, which was cDNA or gDNA.

This clone was detected only a few times. The CDR3 has 12 amino acids. The germline V gene encodes CDR1 MDHEN and CDR2 SYDVKM. Deletions cut 1 base from V and 7 bases from J, with 4 bases between. Original methodology: Nucleated cell number was recorded as an estimate derived from reference gene primer amplification. Produced via immunoSEQ multiplex PCR; TCRdb's table is partial and in-frame only. From that table come the V and J calls and clone size; the DNA was used to work out D and trimming. This table has about 200,000 clones, 80% to 90% appearing once. V usage is TRBV28 and J usage is TRBJ2-2, with no clear D. Sequenced: peripheral blood. This receptor was taken from a woman aged 70-85 years with acute or convalescent COVID-19. CDR3 residues: CASSLYNGELFF. DNA for the CDR3: TGTGCCAGCAGTTTATATAACGGGGAGCTGTTTTTT.